This T cell receptor (beta chain) is from a study of blood T cell repertoires in COVID-19. Study-wide background: COVID-19 samples collected from the United States, Italy and Spain covered acute and convalescent phases.

Produced via immunoSEQ multiplex PCR; TCRdb's table is partial and in-frame only. The sample has approximately 220,000 clones, roughly nine tenths seen once. V was cut by 7 bases and J by 9 bases, with 17 bases left in between. The CDR3 runs 13 residues. Germline-derived CDR1 and CDR2 are SGHRS and YFSETQ. The clonotype originates from a woman between 50 and 59 years old with acute or convalescent COVID-19. The sequencing sample was made of peripheral blood. The chain joins TRBV5-1 to TRBJ2-1; a possible D gene is TRBD2 (6 bases). The CDR3 here is CASGKTSGSEQFF. DNA for the CDR3: TGCGCCAGCGGCAAGACTAGTGGCAGTGAGCAGTTCTTC.